This TCR beta chain was sequenced in a study of blood T cell repertoires in COVID-19. V was pared by 2 bases and J by 3 bases, with 17 bases between. The CDR3 totals 17 residues. Germline-derived CDR1 and CDR2 are MDHEN and SYDVKM. TCRdb's copy holds only in-frame clones and misses some; the assay was immunoSEQ multiplex PCR. The sample has roughly 450,000 clones, 90% seen once. Recovered Cohort 3 donors showed two negative PCRs, clearance, or symptom resolution. This chain joins TRBV28 and TRBJ1-3; D is possibly TRBD1 (5 bases). The sequence came from a man in his late teens or twenties who had recovered from COVID-19. The sequenced material came from PBMCs or T cells enriched from blood (not recorded which). CDR3 nucleotides: TGTGCCAGCAGTTTAGGTTACGGCGGGGCTGGTGGAAACACCATATATTTT. Its protein is CASSLGYGGAGGNTIYF.